These T cell receptor beta chains were read from a single sample in a study of CD8 T cells in ankylosing spondylitis. TCRdb reanalysed the 5' RACE reads using MiXCR and keeps one entry per CDR3 protein. Here the sample spans tens of thousands of distinct CDR3 sequences, roughly 2.5% being singletons. Sequencing was performed on blood, either unsorted or a sorted T cell fraction (not recorded which). The source of these receptors is a male donor with ankylosing spondylitis or in good health (not recorded which). Each CDR3 is given with its conserved first and last residue. The order of the fields is clone size, V gene, D gene, CDR3 length, J gene, CDR3 protein, CDR3 DNA. The D gene is left open where the match is weak. Size values are once, few and many counts, or a class for expanded clones, and some rows have none.

size: many
V: TRBV2
D: -
length: 11
J: TRBJ2-7
CDR3: CASSDPQPLPF
DNA: TGTGCCAGCAGTGACCCGCAGCCTCTCCCATTC

size: many
V: TRBV9
D: TRBD1
length: 14
J: TRBJ1-2
CDR3: CASSTRTGREGYTF
DNA: TGTGCCAGCAGCACCCGGACAGGGAGGGAGGGCTACACCTTC

size: many
V: TRBV9
D: -
length: 14
J: TRBJ2-7
CDR3: CASSVAGADYEQYF
DNA: TGTGCCAGCAGCGTCGCAGGGGCCGACTACGAGCAGTACTTC

size: many
V: TRBV9
D: -
length: 13
J: TRBJ2-1
CDR3: CASSVGVYNEQFF
DNA: TGTGCCAGCAGCGTGGGGGTCTACAATGAGCAGTTCTTC

size: many
V: TRBV9
D: -
length: 13
J: TRBJ2-2
CDR3: CASSVRNTGELFF
DNA: TGTGCCAGCAGCGTTCGGAACACCGGGGAGCTGTTTTTT

size: many
V: TRBV9
D: TRBD2
length: 16
J: TRBJ2-3
CDR3: CASSVGPSGTTDTQYF
DNA: TGTGCCAGCAGCGTAGGGCCTAGCGGCACCACAGATACGCAGTATTTT

size: many
V: TRBV9
D: TRBD1
length: 15
J: TRBJ1-3
CDR3: CASSKDRGSGNTIYF
DNA: TGTGCCAGCAGCAAAGACAGGGGCTCTGGAAACACCATATATTTT

size: many
V: TRBV9
D: TRBD2
length: 15
J: TRBJ2-7
CDR3: CASSAGTSLSYEQYF
DNA: TGTGCCAGCAGCGCTGGGACTAGCCTTTCCTACGAGCAGTACTTC

size: many
V: TRBV9
D: TRBD1
length: 14
J: TRBJ1-5
CDR3: CASSAGGSNQPQHF
DNA: TGTGCCAGCAGCGCAGGGGGTAGCAATCAGCCCCAGCATTTT

size: many
V: TRBV9
D: TRBD2
length: 15
J: TRBJ2-1
CDR3: CASSVVAGEWDEQFF
DNA: TGTGCCAGCAGCGTAGTAGCGGGAGAGTGGGATGAGCAGTTCTTC

size: many
V: TRBV9
D: -
length: 11
J: TRBJ2-2
CDR3: CASSDTGELFF
DNA: TGTGCCAGCAGCGATACCGGGGAGCTGTTTTTT

size: many
V: TRBV9
D: -
length: 12
J: TRBJ2-2
CDR3: CASSGNTGELFF
DNA: TGTGCCAGCAGCGGAAACACCGGGGAGCTGTTTTTT

size: once
V: TRBV9
D: -
length: 16
J: TRBJ2-3
CDR3: CASSVDGRRNTDTQYF
DNA: TGTGCCAGCAGCGTAGACGGGCGGCGGAACACAGATACGCAGTATTTT

size: many
V: TRBV9
D: -
length: 16
J: TRBJ1-3
CDR3: CASSVARQLSGNTIYF
DNA: TGTGCCAGCAGCGTAGCGCGACAACTCTCTGGAAACACCATATATTTT

size: many
V: TRBV9
D: -
length: 15
J: TRBJ1-5
CDR3: CASSVEEGSNQPQHF
DNA: TGTGCCAGCAGCGTAGAGGAGGGTAGCAATCAGCCCCAGCATTTT

size: many
V: TRBV9
D: TRBD2
length: 15
J: TRBJ2-7
CDR3: CASSLSLAGDSPQYF
DNA: TGTGCCAGCAGCCTTTCCCTAGCGGGAGATTCCCCCCAGTACTTC

size: many
V: TRBV9
D: -
length: 15
J: TRBJ2-5
CDR3: CASSVGNYLQETQYF
DNA: TGTGCCAGCAGCGTAGGAAACTATCTCCAAGAGACCCAGTACTTC

size: many
V: TRBV9
D: TRBD2
length: 16
J: TRBJ2-2
CDR3: CASDAGLAGNTGELFF
DNA: TGTGCCAGCGACGCAGGACTAGCGGGAAACACCGGGGAGCTGTTTTTT

size: many
V: TRBV9
D: TRBD2
length: 17
J: TRBJ2-2
CDR3: CASSVHGTSGNTGELFF
DNA: TGTGCCAGCAGCGTTCACGGGACTAGCGGAAACACCGGGGAGCTGTTTTTT

size: many
V: TRBV9
D: TRBD2
length: 15
J: TRBJ2-1
CDR3: CASSVKRDGANEQFF
DNA: TGTGCCAGCAGCGTCAAGCGGGACGGGGCAAATGAGCAGTTCTTC

size: many
V: TRBV9
D: -
length: 15
J: TRBJ2-7
CDR3: CASSVDPSETYEQYF
DNA: TGTGCCAGCAGCGTAGATCCGTCAGAAACCTACGAGCAGTACTTC

size: many
V: TRBV9
D: -
length: 11
J: TRBJ1-4
CDR3: CASSSSEKLFF
DNA: TGTGCCAGCAGTTCGTCTGAAAAACTGTTTTTT

size: many
V: TRBV9
D: -
length: 15
J: TRBJ2-5
CDR3: CASSVNGQRQETQYF
DNA: TGTGCCAGCAGCGTTAATGGACAAAGACAAGAGACCCAGTACTTC

size: many
V: TRBV9
D: TRBD1
length: 14
J: TRBJ2-1
CDR3: CASSLGQGEGEQFF
DNA: TGTGCCAGCAGCCTCGGACAGGGGGAGGGTGAGCAGTTCTTC

size: many
V: TRBV9
D: -
length: 14
J: TRBJ2-3
CDR3: CASTRKGDTDTQYF
DNA: TGTGCCAGCACCAGGAAGGGGGATACAGATACGCAGTATTTT

size: many
V: TRBV9
D: -
length: 19
J: TRBJ2-5
CDR3: CASSGRQDRTPGGGETQYF
DNA: TGTGCCAGCAGCGGAAGACAGGACAGGACACCCGGGGGTGGAGAGACCCAGTACTTC

size: many
V: TRBV9
D: TRBD2
length: 16
J: TRBJ2-5
CDR3: CASSVEASGYQETQYF
DNA: TGTGCCAGCAGCGTAGAGGCTAGCGGATACCAAGAGACCCAGTACTTC

size: many
V: TRBV9
D: TRBD2
length: 15
J: TRBJ2-1
CDR3: CASSAVAGSYNEQFF
DNA: TGTGCCAGCAGCGCTGTAGCGGGGTCCTACAATGAGCAGTTCTTC

size: many
V: TRBV9
D: -
length: 15
J: TRBJ2-5
CDR3: CASSVAGLEQETQYF
DNA: TGTGCCAGCAGCGTAGCTGGGCTCGAACAAGAGACCCAGTACTTC

size: many
V: TRBV9
D: -
length: 15
J: TRBJ2-1
CDR3: CASSVAGTGYYEQFF
DNA: TGTGCCAGCAGCGTAGCGGGCACGGGCTACTATGAGCAGTTCTTC

size: many
V: TRBV9
D: -
length: 13
J: TRBJ2-2
CDR3: CASSGIRGGELFF
DNA: TGTGCCAGCAGCGGAATCAGGGGCGGGGAGCTGTTTTTT

size: many
V: TRBV9
D: -
length: 14
J: TRBJ2-7
CDR3: CASSARDWAYEQYF
DNA: TGTGCCAGCAGCGCAAGGGATTGGGCCTACGAGCAGTACTTC

size: many
V: TRBV9
D: -
length: 16
J: TRBJ2-5
CDR3: CASSVGGSVRQETQYF
DNA: TGTGCCAGCAGCGTAGGAGGTAGCGTAAGACAAGAGACCCAGTACTTC

size: many
V: TRBV9
D: TRBD1
length: 15
J: TRBJ2-1
CDR3: CASSSGQGTYNEQFF
DNA: TGTGCCAGCAGCTCGGGACAGGGGACCTACAATGAGCAGTTCTTC

size: -
V: TRBV9
D: -
length: 15
J: TRBJ1-3
CDR3: CASSVDGNSRNTIYF
DNA: TGTGCCAGCAGCGTAGACGGCAACTCTCGAAACACCATATATTTT

size: many
V: TRBV9
D: -
length: 12
J: TRBJ1-6
CDR3: CASSGTDSPLHF
DNA: TGTGCCAGCAGCGGTACGGATTCACCCCTCCACTTT

size: many
V: TRBV9
D: TRBD2
length: 19
J: TRBJ2-2
CDR3: CASSGRGLARVANTGELFF
DNA: TGTGCCAGCAGCGGAAGGGGACTAGCGCGTGTCGCGAACACCGGGGAGCTGTTTTTT

size: many
V: TRBV9
D: TRBD2
length: 18
J: TRBJ2-2
CDR3: CASSPRLAGGPGTGELFF
DNA: TGTGCCAGCAGCCCTCGACTAGCGGGAGGGCCGGGAACCGGGGAGCTGTTTTTT

size: many
V: TRBV9
D: -
length: 14
J: TRBJ2-4
CDR3: CASSTRDQGNIQYF
DNA: TGTGCCAGCAGCACGCGGGATCAGGGAAACATTCAGTACTTC

size: medium-sized
V: TRBV9
D: -
length: 14
J: TRBJ2-2
CDR3: CASSPLGGTGELFF
DNA: TGTGCCAGCAGCCCGCTTGGGGGCACCGGGGAGCTGTTTTTT

size: many
V: TRBV9
D: TRBD1
length: 17
J: TRBJ1-6
CDR3: CASSPRSGTGGNSPLHF
DNA: TGTGCCAGCAGCCCCAGAAGTGGGACAGGGGGCAATTCACCCCTCCACTTT

size: many
V: TRBV9
D: -
length: 14
J: TRBJ2-7
CDR3: CASSVGGRPYEQYF
DNA: TGTGCCAGCAGCGTTGGAGGCAGGCCCTACGAGCAGTACTTC

size: many
V: TRBV9
D: TRBD1
length: 15
J: TRBJ1-5
CDR3: CASSVGQGDNQPQHF
DNA: TGTGCCAGCAGCGTTGGACAGGGGGACAATCAGCCCCAGCATTTT

size: few
V: TRBV9
D: -
length: 17
J: TRBJ1-2
CDR3: CASSARGGDLINYGYTF
DNA: TGTGCCAGCAGCGCGAGGGGCGGGGACCTCATAAATTATGGCTACACCTTC

size: medium-sized
V: TRBV9
D: -
length: 15
J: TRBJ2-2
CDR3: CASSVATGRAGELFF
DNA: TGTGCCAGCAGCGTAGCTACCGGTCGGGCCGGGGAGCTGTTTTTT

size: many
V: TRBV9
D: -
length: 14
J: TRBJ2-2
CDR3: CASSGRAGQGELFF
DNA: TGTGCCAGCAGCGGTCGAGCGGGACAGGGGGAGCTGTTTTTT

size: many
V: TRBV9
D: TRBD1
length: 14
J: TRBJ1-2
CDR3: CASSVDTGGYGYTF
DNA: TGTGCCAGCAGCGTAGATACAGGGGGCTATGGCTACACCTTC

size: many
V: TRBV9
D: -
length: 15
J: TRBJ2-1
CDR3: CASSSTRFPSNEQFF
DNA: TGTGCCAGCAGCTCGACTAGGTTTCCCTCCAATGAGCAGTTCTTC